This TCR beta chain was recorded in a study of Ad26.COV2.S vaccination and SARS-CoV-2 variants (dated by TCRdb to the early 2020s). As for the study more broadly: Vaccine-arm donors came from COV1001, a multicentre, randomized, double-blind, placebo-controlled phase I-IIa trial of Ad26.COV2.S in healthy adults. Sequencing of the TCRbeta repertoire served to evaluate the specificity and breadth of SARS-CoV-2-reactive T cell receptors following Ad26.COV2.S vaccination. Blinding of investigators to trial group allocation was maintained during experiments and outcome assessment. Trial participants were randomized into five groups of five: low-dose or high-dose Ad26.COV2.S given once or twice, or placebo on both occasions. A total of around 32 samples were included in the TCR-sequenced set, comprising around 19 Ad26.COV2.S vaccine recipients, 5 placebo recipients and 8 SARS-CoV-2 convalescent individuals. Ad26.COV2.S was given intramuscularly at 5x10^10 or 1x10^11 viral particles, as a single shot or as two shots 56 days apart.

The immunoSEQ Assay was the method used to sequence TCRbeta CDR3 regions. After extraction, genomic DNA underwent amplification by bias-controlled multiplex PCR, followed by high-throughput sequencing. Processing in the source paper ran as follows. To quantify the absolute abundance of every unique TCRbeta CDR3 region, sequences were collapsed and filtered. Usable DNA was measured by amplifying reference genes present in all nucleated cells, and TCRbeta template counts were normalized to that usable DNA to estimate T cell fraction. Repertoire TCRs were annotated as SARS-CoV-2-specific when V gene, CDR3 amino acid sequence and J gene were exactly matched to a known reactive TCR set. The reference SARS-CoV-2 TCR set was obtained from MIRA and was filtered for enrichment in COVID-19-positive ImmuneCODE repertoires, whereby public or cross-reactive TCRs were removed. Drawing on the MIRA antigens, annotated TCRs were analysed further at the level of specific ORF or position within ORF. Breadth was defined as the number of annotated unique rearrangements divided by the total number of unique productive rearrangements, and depth was defined as the summed frequency of the annotated unique rearrangements. Two-sided Wilcoxon rank-sum tests were used to compare TCR breadth between groups. TCRdb mirrors the immuneACCESS table, restricted to in-frame sequences. Some clones are absent from its copies; in checked studies, under half trace to an unresolved V gene, and the reason for the others is unknown. V, J and clone size were drawn from that table, and D and trimming were deduced from the DNA. The sample contains 300,000 to 400,000 clones, roughly 91% of them found a single time. Under 6% of the sample is taken by the ten largest.

The sample's treatment or condition, from its label and the paper: 15 to 20 received Ad26.COV2.S at low or high dose, single or two shots; 5 received placebo; per-sample allocation not given. For vaccine and placebo recipients, the sequenced repertoires came from samples collected on day 63 after the first injection. Between 29 July and 7 August 2020, Cohort 1b enrolled 25 adults aged 18-55 years at one site in Boston, USA. Ad26.COV2.S was a replication-incompetent adenovirus type 26 vector expressing a prefusion-stabilized SARS-CoV-2 spike protein from the original Wuhan strain. Comment on this clone: This receptor's antigen is unknown. Per-base quality was not reported, and no clone a single base away is much larger than it.

Results and caveats for the whole study, not just this receptor: Substantial breadth of spike-specific CD8+ and CD4+ T cell responses was reported after vaccination. Compared with placebo recipients, Ad26.COV2.S recipients showed higher spike-specific TCR breadth (P = 0.0014). The study was not powered for comparison of responses between vaccine doses or regimens. The authors noted that total T cell responses may have been underestimated by the TCR breadth and depth analyses. Vaccine and placebo recipients had similar non-spike TCR breadth, a finding consistent with the vaccine containing only spike.

CDR1 and CDR2 are read off the germline V gene as SGHRS and YFSETQ. Taken from cysteine to phenylalanine, the CDR3 has 14 residues. Solely the CDR3 DNA is kept, with 42 bases framed from the first base. V has 4 bases trimmed and J has 2 bases trimmed; junction bases matching no gene number 5. The sample consisted of peripheral blood, taken in a trial of Ad26.COV2.S vaccine versus placebo. The TCR sequence derives from a person between 18 and 65 years old who received the Ad26.COV2.S COVID-19 vaccine or a placebo. Rearrangement joined TRBV5-1 to TRBJ2-7; 8 bases in between match TRBD1. The DNA is TGCGCCAGCAGCACGGGACAGGTAGCCTACGAGCAGTACTTC. It is translated as CASSTGQVAYEQYF.